The clone carrying this T cell receptor (beta chain) was detected only a few times. The antigen is unknown. This sample is drawn from a study of T cell repertoires in cytomegalovirus infection. Study as a whole: CMV infection and matching HLA type were both indicated by public TCR beta signatures.

The CDR3 has 15 amino acids. Looked up from germline, CDR1 is MNHEY and CDR2 is SVGEGT. Trimming took off 2 bases at V and 4 bases at J, with 14 bases between the two ends. Notes on the study in general: Ex vivo responses were dominated by HLA-C-restricted CMV-specific TCR beta clonotypes. Adding up the frequency of public TCR beta families identified people who carried CMV plus the relevant HLA.

MiXCR was run by TCRdb on the reads, yielding one entry per CDR3 protein. The data hold 290,000 or so distinct CDR3 sequences, with roughly a tenth observed a single time. The clonotype comes from a human donor in good health (CMV status not recorded). Some clones in this sample may be carry-over from other donors' samples. This rearrangement joins TRBV6-2 or TRBV6-3 to TRBJ1-1; unclear D gene. Material: PBMCs. CDR3: CASSYPDLEGTEAFF. CDR3 nucleotide sequence: TGTGCCAGCAGTTACCCCGATCTAGAGGGCACTGAAGCTTTCTTT.